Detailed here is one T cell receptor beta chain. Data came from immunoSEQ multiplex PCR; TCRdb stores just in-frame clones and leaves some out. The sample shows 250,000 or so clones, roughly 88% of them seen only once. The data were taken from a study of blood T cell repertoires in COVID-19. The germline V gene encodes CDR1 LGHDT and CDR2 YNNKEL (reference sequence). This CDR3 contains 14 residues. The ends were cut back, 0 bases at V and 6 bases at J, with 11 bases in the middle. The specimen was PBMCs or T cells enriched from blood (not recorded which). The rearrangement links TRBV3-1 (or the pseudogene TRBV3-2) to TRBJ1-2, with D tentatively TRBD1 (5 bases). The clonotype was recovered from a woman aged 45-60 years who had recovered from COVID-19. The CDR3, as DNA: TGTGCCAGCAGCCAAGAGTGGGGGGACCATGGCTACACCTTC. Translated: CASSQEWGDHGYTF.